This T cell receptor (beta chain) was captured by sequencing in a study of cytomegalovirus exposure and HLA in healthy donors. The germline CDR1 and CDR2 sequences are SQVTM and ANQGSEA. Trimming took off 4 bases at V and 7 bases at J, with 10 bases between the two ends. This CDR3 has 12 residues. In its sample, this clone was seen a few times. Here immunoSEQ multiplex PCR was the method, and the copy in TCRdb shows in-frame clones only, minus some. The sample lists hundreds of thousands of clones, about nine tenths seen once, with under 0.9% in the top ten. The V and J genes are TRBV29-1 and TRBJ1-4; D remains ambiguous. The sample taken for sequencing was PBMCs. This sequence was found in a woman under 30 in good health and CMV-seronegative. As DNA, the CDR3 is TGCAGCGTTGTGGGAGGTGCTGAAAAACTGTTTTTT. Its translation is CSVVGGAEKLFF.